These 14 T cell receptor beta chains originate from one sample sequenced in a study of T cell changes during pregnancy in multiple sclerosis. Measured with immunoSEQ multiplex PCR; TCRdb has only the in-frame clones, and not every one. The sample gives about 40,000 clones, roughly 94% of which show up once; about 1.8% is in the top ten. Sample: peripheral blood, taken in the third trimester of pregnancy. Receptors originate from a female donor with multiple sclerosis, enrolled in a pregnancy study.

The CDR3 here is CASSPTSGQGGQPQHF. CDR3 DNA sequence: TGTGCCAGCTCACCCACCTCGGGACAGGGAGGTCAGCCCCAGCATTTT. The chain links TRBV18 to TRBJ1-5; 9 nucleotides agree with TRBD1. Germline trimming cut 3 bases from V and 6 bases from J; bases unmatched to any gene: 9. This CDR3 is built from 16 residues. Germline V lookup: CDR1 KGHSH, CDR2 LQKENI.

This sequence joins TRBV5-5 and TRBJ2-3, with 10 bases that match TRBD2. The CDR3 spans 16 residues. Trimming took 0 bases from V and 5 from J; bases not matched to a gene: 6. Germline CDR1 is SGHKS and CDR2 is YYEKEE (reference sequence). CDR3 protein: CASSLEAGGFGDTQYF. The CDR3 DNA sequence: TGTGCCAGCAGCTTGGAAGCGGGGGGGTTTGGAGATACGCAGTATTTT.

V is TRBV7-6 and J is TRBJ1-1, with 11 bases identical to TRBD1. Germline CDR1 reads SGHVS; CDR2 reads FNYEAQ. After removal of 5 bases from V and 10 bases from J, the junction contained 6 bases not matched to a gene. The CDR3 contains 13 residues. CDR3 sequence: CASSQGQGARAFF. The CDR3 DNA reads as TGTGCCAGCAGCCAAGGACAGGGGGCGCGAGCTTTCTTT. Full variable domain (rest looked up from reference TRBV7-6 and TRBJ1-1): GAGVSQSPRYKVTKRGQDVALRCDPISGHVSLYWYRQALGQGPEFLTYFNYEAQQDKSGLPNDRFSAERPEGSISTLTIQRTEQRDSAMYRCASSQGQGARAFFGQGTRLTVV.

The chain recombines TRBV2 with TRBJ2-7; TRBD2 matches 13 bases. Per the germline V gene, CDR1 is SNHLY and CDR2 is FYNNEI. The CDR3 is 14 residues long. The trim removed 6 bases at V and 3 bases at J, leaving 2 bases unmatched. The CDR3 reads CASRRTSGSYEQYF. CDR3 in DNA: TGTGCCAGCAGGCGGACTAGCGGGAGCTACGAGCAGTACTTC. Together with reference TRBV2 and TRBJ2-7, the CDR3 gives the full variable domain: EPEVTQTPSHQVTQMGQEVILRCVPISNHLYFYWYRQILGQKVEFLVSFYNNEISEKSEIFDDQFSVERPDGSNFTLKIRSTKLEDSAMYFCASRRTSGSYEQYFGPGTRLTVT.

The chain combines TRBV10-3 with TRBJ2-3; 11 bases are shared with TRBD2. CDR3 length: 15 residues. V was pared by 5 bases and J by 2 bases, with 3 bases of the junction left unmatched. CDR1 ENHRY and CDR2 SYGVKD come from the germline V gene. The chain's CDR3 is CAISSSGGLTDTQYF. CDR3 bases: TGTGCCATCAGTTCTAGCGGGGGGCTCACAGATACGCAGTATTTT.

This clone was detected only a few times. The V call is TRBV28, the J call TRBJ2-1; D not certain. Germline V gives CDR1 MDHEN, CDR2 SYDVKM. CDR3 length: 11 residues. Trimming left V 6 bases short and J 4 bases short, with 4 bases between. The CDR3 loop is CASSPYNEQFF. Written as DNA, the CDR3 is TGTGCCAGCAGCCCATACAATGAGCAGTTCTTC.

This clone showed up just once. The rearrangement uses TRBV27 and TRBJ1-4; D perhaps matches TRBD1 (5 bases). This CDR3 spans 14 amino acids. Germline CDR1 reads MNHEY; CDR2 reads SMNVEV (reference sequence). V was trimmed by 0 bases and J by 8 bases, leaving 10 bases between them. CDR3 in DNA: TGTGCCAGCAGTTTATCAGGGGTGGGCGAAAAACTGTTTTTT. Residues: CASSLSGVGEKLFF.

The gene calls are TRBV7-8 and TRBJ2-2; 9 nucleotides match TRBD1. V was clipped by 1 base and J by 5 bases; unmatched bases: 8. CDR3 length equals 17 residues. CDR1 and CDR2 (germline): SGHVS, FQNEAQ. As DNA, the CDR3 is TGTGCCAGCAGCTTAGTAAGGGGACAGGGTGCAACCGGGGAGCTGTTTTTT. Encoded protein: CASSLVRGQGATGELFF.

The chain combines TRBV5-4 with TRBJ2-5; 9 bases are shared with TRBD2. The CDR3 contains 15 residues. Germline V lookup: CDR1 SGHNT, CDR2 YYREEE (reference sequence). V gave up 1 base and J gave up 5 bases; unmatched junction bases: 6. The DNA of the CDR3 is TGTGCCAGCAGCTTGACAGGCGGGAGGGGGGAGACCCAGTACTTC. It specifies CASSLTGGRGETQYF.

The chain has TRBV18 and TRBJ1-4; TRBD1 agrees at 7 bases. Germline CDR1 and CDR2: KGHSH and LQKENI. The length of the CDR3 is 13 residues. J was trimmed by 8 bases and V by 6 bases; bases with no gene match: 6. The CDR3 reads CASSTGIGEKLFF. The CDR3 DNA is TGTGCCAGCTCGACAGGGATTGGAGAAAAACTGTTTTTT. Complete variable domain (other parts from reference TRBV18 and TRBJ1-4): NAGVMQNPRHLVRRRGQEARLRCSPMKGHSHVYWYRQLPEEGLKFMVYLQKENIIDESGMPKERFSAEFPKEGPSILRIQQVVRGDSAAYFCASSTGIGEKLFFGSGTQLSVL.

The chain uses TRBV4-1 and TRBJ2-5; TRBD2 might be the D (6 bases). Germline values: CDR1 MGHRA, CDR2 YSYEKL. The CDR3 runs to 15 residues. V lost 1 base and J 1 base, leaving 10 bases between the germline ends. The CDR3 DNA follows: TGCGCCAGCAGCCAAGCGTCGACTAGCCAAGAGACCCAGTACTTC. This gives the protein CASSQASTSQETQYF.

This clone was seen a single time. The chain employs TRBV15 and TRBJ2-7; TRBD2 agrees at 8 bases. The junction had 1 base not matched to a gene; V was cut back by 0 bases and J by 0 bases. Germline V gives CDR1 LNHNV, CDR2 YYDKDF (reference sequence). The CDR3 sequence is 15 residues long. The CDR3 coding sequence is TGTGCCACCAGCAGAGAGACTAGCGACTCCTACGAGCAGTACTTC. Encoded protein: CATSRETSDSYEQYF.

The chain is built from TRBV19 and TRBJ2-5, with D uncertain. Per the germline V gene, CDR1 is LNHDA and CDR2 is SQIVND (reference sequence). V was cut by 2 bases and J by 1 base, with 5 bases left in between. This CDR3 region has 13 residues. This CDR3 reads CASSIPFQETQYF. The CDR3 DNA follows: TGTGCCAGTAGTATACCATTCCAAGAGACCCAGTACTTC.

The chain recombines TRBV28 with TRBJ2-7, with 7 bases matching TRBD1. The junction had 4 bases not matched to a gene; V was cut back by 7 bases and J by 4 bases. The CDR3 covers 12 residues. Germline values: CDR1 MDHEN, CDR2 SYDVKM. CDR3 amino acids: CASTQGEYEQYF. CDR3 bases: TGTGCCAGCACTCAGGGGGAATACGAGCAGTACTTC.